A selection of T cell receptor beta chains follows, all from one sample in a study of spatial heterogeneity in lung cancer. TCRdb independently ran MiXCR on the 5' RACE reads; one entry per CDR3 protein. The repertoire holds 15,000 to 20,000 distinct CDR3 sequences, with over 15% as singletons. The input for sequencing was PBMCs, taken at surgery. The receptors stem from a male donor with early-stage non-small cell lung cancer. Each CDR3 is given with its conserved first and last residue. A D gene is named only where the DNA matches it firmly. A clone size is listed for some rows: how often the clone was seen (once, few, many), or a class if it is expanded.

size	V	J	D	DNA	CDR3
few	TRBV30	TRBJ1-4	-	TGTGCCTGGGAAGGAAGGGCTAATGAAAAACTGTTTTTT	CAWEGRANEKLFF
medium-sized	TRBV20-1	TRBJ2-1	TRBD2	TGCAGTGCTCTTAGCGGGGGGGCCAGGTATGAGCAGTTCTTC	CSALSGGARYEQFF
-	TRBV29-1	TRBJ2-5	-	TGCAGCGCCGCGGCCGGGTACGGGGAGACCCAGTACTTC	CSAAAGYGETQYF
few	TRBV3-1	TRBJ1-1	-	TGTGCCAGCAGCCAAGACCGGGCCTGGAACACTGAAGCTTTCTTT	CASSQDRAWNTEAFF
few	TRBV18	TRBJ1-6	-	TGTGCCAGCTCACAGGGGTCCTATAATTCACCCCTCCACTTT	CASSQGSYNSPLHF
many	TRBV6-1	TRBJ2-2	-	TGTGCCAGCAGTGAATCCGCGGAAACCGGGGAGCTGTTTTTT	CASSESAETGELFF
few	TRBV3-1	TRBJ2-2	TRBD2	TGTGCCAGCAGCCAGGGACTAGCGGGGACCACCGGGGAGCTGTTTTTT	CASSQGLAGTTGELFF
medium-sized	TRBV12-3/TRBV12-4	TRBJ1-2	-	TGTGCCAGCAGTTTAATGAATGGGGGCTACACCTTC	CASSLMNGGYTF
-	TRBV5-1	TRBJ2-1	TRBD1	TGCGCCAGCAGCCACCAGGGACAGGGACTCAATGAGCAGTTCTTC	CASSHQGQGLNEQFF
many	TRBV25-1	TRBJ2-6	-	TGTGCCAGCAGGGGGATGACAGGCTCTGGGGCCAACGTCCTGACTTTC	CASRGMTGSGANVLTF
medium-sized	TRBV7-2	TRBJ1-2	TRBD1	TGTGCCAGCAGCTCAATGACAGGGACTGGCTACACCTTC	CASSSMTGTGYTF
many	TRBV5-1	TRBJ2-1	TRBD2	TGCGCCAGCAGCTTCGGACTAGCGGGGGGGCTGAATGAGCAGTTCTTC	CASSFGLAGGLNEQFF
many	TRBV7-9	TRBJ1-2	-	TGTGCCAGCAGCACCTCTGAGGGAGGCTACACCTTC	CASSTSEGGYTF
many	TRBV7-3	TRBJ2-7	-	TGTGCCAGCAGCTTATCGGCAGATGGGGGCTACGAGCAGTACTTC	CASSLSADGGYEQYF
many	TRBV12-3/TRBV12-4	TRBJ2-4	TRBD1	TGTGCCGGAGCCCAGGGGGAAGCAAACATTCAGTACTTC	CAGAQGEANIQYF
once	TRBV11-1	TRBJ1-6	-	TGTGCCAGCAGCCATACAGCTCTACTTTCACCCCTCCACTTT	CASSHTALLSPLHF
few	TRBV6-5	TRBJ1-1	-	TGTGCCAGCAGTTCACTCGTAGGCACTGAAGCTTTCTTT	CASSSLVGTEAFF
few	TRBV20-1	TRBJ2-1	TRBD2	TGCAGTGCCACGCTAGCGGGGTCGGGTGAGCAGTTCTTC	CSATLAGSGEQFF
-	TRBV27	TRBJ1-2	TRBD1	TGTGCCAGCAGGCCAGCATTTGACAGGGATGGCTACACCTTC	CASRPAFDRDGYTF
-	TRBV5-1	TRBJ1-1	-	TGCGCCAGCAGCTTGGAGTCCACCGGCTGGGGCACTGAAGCTTTCTTT	CASSLESTGWGTEAFF
medium-sized	TRBV20-1	TRBJ2-2	TRBD2	TGCAGTGCTAGAGCCACGGGGGGGCAGAGCACCGGGGAGCTGTTTTTT	CSARATGGQSTGELFF
many	TRBV5-1	TRBJ2-2	TRBD1	TGCGCCAGCAGCTTGTCAGGGGGAAACACCGGGGAGCTGTTTTTT	CASSLSGGNTGELFF
many	TRBV5-1	TRBJ2-7	TRBD2	TGCGCCAGCAGCTTTGGCGGGGGGGCCTACGAGCAGTACTTC	CASSFGGGAYEQYF
many	TRBV6-2/TRBV6-3	TRBJ1-1	-	TGTGCCAGCAGTTACGGAACAGTAAGTCGAAACACTGAAGCTTTCTTT	CASSYGTVSRNTEAFF
many	TRBV13	TRBJ1-1	TRBD1	TGTGCCAGCAGCTTGGTACAGGGGGACACTGAAGCTTTCTTT	CASSLVQGDTEAFF
few	TRBV9	TRBJ2-1	TRBD2	TGTGCCAGCAGTCAGACTAGCGGGGGGTCCTACAATGAGCAGTTCTTC	CASSQTSGGSYNEQFF
few	TRBV7-9	TRBJ2-1	TRBD2	TGTGCCAGCAGCCGGGGGAGGGACGAGCAGTTCTTC	CASSRGRDEQFF
once	TRBV9	TRBJ1-1	-	TGTGCCAGCAGCGTAGGAGGGGCCCAGGGCACTGAAGCTTTCTTT	CASSVGGAQGTEAFF
few	TRBV4-2	TRBJ2-3	TRBD2	TGTGCCAGCAGCCGTCTACTAGCGGCCACAGATACGCAGTATTTT	CASSRLLAATDTQYF
many	TRBV30	TRBJ2-7	TRBD1	TGTGCCTGGAGTGTGGACAGGGGGCATCGGGAGCAGTACTTC	CAWSVDRGHREQYF
few	TRBV29-1	TRBJ2-5	TRBD1	TGCAGCGTAGGGCAGGGACAGGTCACAGAGACCCAGTACTTC	CSVGQGQVTETQYF
many	TRBV10-2	TRBJ2-1	-	TGCGCCAGCACTGCTGACAGTTTCAATGAGCAGTTCTTC	CASTADSFNEQFF
few	TRBV19	TRBJ1-4	TRBD1	TGTGCCAGCTCCTCGGGACAGTTTAACCCTAGCGAAAAACTGTTTTTT	CASSSGQFNPSEKLFF
few	TRBV18	TRBJ2-7	TRBD1	TGTGCCAGCTCACCAAGTGGGACAGGGACCTCCTACGAGCAGTACTTC	CASSPSGTGTSYEQYF
-	TRBV12-3/TRBV12-4	TRBJ1-1	TRBD1	TGTGCCAGCAGTATTCAGGACAGGCTGAACACTGAAGCTTTCTTT	CASSIQDRLNTEAFF
medium-sized	TRBV12-3/TRBV12-4	TRBJ2-1	-	TGTGCCAGCAGGGCTACGTATTTCCAATCCTACAATGAGCAGTTCTTC	CASRATYFQSYNEQFF
many	TRBV12-3/TRBV12-4	TRBJ1-5	-	TGTGCCAGCAGTTTGCCCAATCAGCCCCAGCATTTT	CASSLPNQPQHF